This T cell receptor (beta chain) was recorded in a study of OX40 agonist ivuxolimab in advanced cancers. Study observations and caveats: At 0.1-3.0 mg/kg, partial responders had clonal expansion among the lowest observed.

For this clone: Its antigen is unknown.

Measured with immunoSEQ multiplex PCR; TCRdb has only the in-frame clones, and not every one. The sample lists more than 75,000 clones, approximately 85% occurring once. Sequencing was performed on CD4+ or CD8+ T cells sorted from blood, taken in a trial of the OX40 agonist ivuxolimab. The clonotype was recovered from an adult with an advanced solid tumor such as melanoma, head and neck, liver or kidney cancer.

The CDR3 sequence: CAWSTGQGDTEAFF. CDR3 nucleotides: TGTGCCTGGAGTACGGGACAGGGCGACACTGAAGCTTTCTTT. The V gene is TRBV30, the J gene TRBJ1-1; 9 bases map to TRBD1. The V segment lost 2 bases and the J segment 3 bases; nucleotides outside the gene matches: 4. Germline V lookup: CDR1 GTSNPN, CDR2 SVGIG (reference sequence). The CDR3 runs to 14 residues.